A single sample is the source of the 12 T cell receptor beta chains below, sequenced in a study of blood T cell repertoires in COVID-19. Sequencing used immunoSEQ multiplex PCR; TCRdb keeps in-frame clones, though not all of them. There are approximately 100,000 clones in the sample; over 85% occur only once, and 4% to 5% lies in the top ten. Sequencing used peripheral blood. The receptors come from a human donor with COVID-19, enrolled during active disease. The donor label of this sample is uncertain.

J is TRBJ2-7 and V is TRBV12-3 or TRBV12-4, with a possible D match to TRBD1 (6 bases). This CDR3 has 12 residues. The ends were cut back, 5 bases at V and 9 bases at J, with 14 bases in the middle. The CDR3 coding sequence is TGTGCCAGCAGTAGACAGGCCAAGTGGCAGTACTTC. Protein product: CASSRQAKWQYF.

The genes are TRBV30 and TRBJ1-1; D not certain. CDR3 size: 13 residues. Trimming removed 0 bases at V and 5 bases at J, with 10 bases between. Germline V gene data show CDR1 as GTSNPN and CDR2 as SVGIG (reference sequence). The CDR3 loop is CAWSVFRGTEAFF. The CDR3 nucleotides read TGTGCCTGGAGTGTATTCCGGGGAACTGAAGCTTTCTTT.

The CDR3 DNA follows: TGTGCCAGCGTTCTGGGACTAGCGGGAGGAGTTCTTCAGTACTTC. Amino acids: CASVLGLAGGVLQYF. The chain couples TRBV2 to TRBJ2-4, with 15 bases fitting TRBD2. The CDR3 extends over 15 amino acids. With 8 bases clipped from V and 11 bases from J, the junction kept 10 bases outside the gene matches. CDR1 SNHLY and CDR2 FYNNEI come from the germline V gene.

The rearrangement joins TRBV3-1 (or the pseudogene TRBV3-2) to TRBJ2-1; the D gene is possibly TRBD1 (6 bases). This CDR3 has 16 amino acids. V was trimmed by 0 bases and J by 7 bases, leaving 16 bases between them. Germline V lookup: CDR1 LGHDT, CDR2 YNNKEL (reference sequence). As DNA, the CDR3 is TGTGCCAGCAGCCAAGATCTTGCTAGAGGGGGTAATGAGCAGTTCTTC. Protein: CASSQDLARGGNEQFF.

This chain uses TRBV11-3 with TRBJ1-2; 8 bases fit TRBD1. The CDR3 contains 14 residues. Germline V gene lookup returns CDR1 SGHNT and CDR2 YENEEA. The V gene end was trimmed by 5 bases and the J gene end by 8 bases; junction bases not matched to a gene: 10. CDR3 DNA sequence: TGTGCCAGCAGCCGGACAGGGAGGCCCCGGGGCTACACCTTC. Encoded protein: CASSRTGRPRGYTF. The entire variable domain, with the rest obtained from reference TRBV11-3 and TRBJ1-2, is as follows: EAGVVQSPRYKIIEKKQPVAFWCNPISGHNTLYWYLQNLGQGPELLIRYENEEAVDDSQLPKDRFSAERLKGVDSTLKIQPAELGDSAVYLCASSRTGRPRGYTFGSGTRLTVV.

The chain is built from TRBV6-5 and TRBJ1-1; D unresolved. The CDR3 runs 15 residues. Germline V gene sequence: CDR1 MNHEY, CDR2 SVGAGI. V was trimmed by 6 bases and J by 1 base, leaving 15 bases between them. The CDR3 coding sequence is TGTGCCAGCAGGCGGTTAGGTCTTGAGAACACTGAAGCTTTCTTT. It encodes CASRRLGLENTEAFF.

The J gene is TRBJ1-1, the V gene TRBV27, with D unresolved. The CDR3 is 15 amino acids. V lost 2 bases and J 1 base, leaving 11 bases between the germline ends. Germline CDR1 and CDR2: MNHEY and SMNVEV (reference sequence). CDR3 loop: CASSLSGRENTEAFF. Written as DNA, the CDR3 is TGTGCCAGCAGTTTAAGCGGGCGGGAGAACACTGAAGCTTTCTTT.

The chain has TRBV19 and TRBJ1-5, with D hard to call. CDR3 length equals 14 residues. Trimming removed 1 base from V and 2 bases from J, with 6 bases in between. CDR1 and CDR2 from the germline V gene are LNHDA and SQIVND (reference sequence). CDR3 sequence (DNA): TGTGCCAGTAGTATAGCCCAGGGCAATCAGCCCCAGCATTTT. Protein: CASSIAQGNQPQHF. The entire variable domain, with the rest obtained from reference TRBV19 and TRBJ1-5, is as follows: DGGITQSPKYLFRKEGQNVTLSCEQNLNHDAMYWYRQDPGQGLRLIYYSQIVNDFQKGDIAEGYSVSREKKESFPLTVTSAQKNPTAFYLCASSIAQGNQPQHFGDGTRLSIL.

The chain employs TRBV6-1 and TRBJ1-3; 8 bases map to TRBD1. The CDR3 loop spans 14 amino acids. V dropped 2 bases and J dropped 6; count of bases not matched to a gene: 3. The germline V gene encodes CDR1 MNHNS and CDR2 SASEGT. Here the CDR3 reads CASSETGGENTIYF. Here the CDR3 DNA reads TGTGCCAGCAGTGAAACAGGGGGGGAAAACACCATATATTTT.

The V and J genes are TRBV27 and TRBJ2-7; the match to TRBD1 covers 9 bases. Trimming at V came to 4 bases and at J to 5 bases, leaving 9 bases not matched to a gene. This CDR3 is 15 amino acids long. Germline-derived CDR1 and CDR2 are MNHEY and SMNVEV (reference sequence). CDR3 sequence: CASSSPGTGYDEQYF. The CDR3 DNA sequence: TGTGCCAGCAGTTCACCCGGGACAGGGTACGACGAGCAGTACTTC.

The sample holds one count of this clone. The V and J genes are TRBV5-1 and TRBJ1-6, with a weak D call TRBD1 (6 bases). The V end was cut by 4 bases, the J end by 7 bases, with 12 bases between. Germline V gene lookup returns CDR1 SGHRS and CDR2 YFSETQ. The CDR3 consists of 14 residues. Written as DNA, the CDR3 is TGCGCCAGCAGCCCCCGGACAGCCAATTCACCCCTCCACTTT. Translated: CASSPRTANSPLHF.

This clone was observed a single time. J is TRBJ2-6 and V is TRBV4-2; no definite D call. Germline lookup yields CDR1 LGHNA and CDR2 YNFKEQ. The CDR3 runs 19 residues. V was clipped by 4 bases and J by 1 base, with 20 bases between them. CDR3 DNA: TGTGCCAGCAGCCTCCGGCAGGTTCCCTCTACGTCTGGGGCCAACGTCCTGACTTTC. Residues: CASSLRQVPSTSGANVLTF.